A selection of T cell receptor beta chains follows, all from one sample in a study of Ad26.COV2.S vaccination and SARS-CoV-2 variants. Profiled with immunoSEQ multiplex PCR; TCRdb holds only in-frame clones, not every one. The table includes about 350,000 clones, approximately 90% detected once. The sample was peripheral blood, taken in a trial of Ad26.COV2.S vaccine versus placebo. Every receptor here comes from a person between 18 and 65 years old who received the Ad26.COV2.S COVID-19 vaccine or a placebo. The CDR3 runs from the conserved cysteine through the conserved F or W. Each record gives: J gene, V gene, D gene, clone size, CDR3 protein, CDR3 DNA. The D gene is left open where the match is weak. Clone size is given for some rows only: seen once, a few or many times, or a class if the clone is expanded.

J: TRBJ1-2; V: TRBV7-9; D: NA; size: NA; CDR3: CASSFPDGGHYGYTF; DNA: TGTGCCAGCAGCTTCCCAGACGGGGGGCACTATGGCTACACCTTC
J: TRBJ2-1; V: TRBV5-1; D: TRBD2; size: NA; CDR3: CASSQGTIDNEQFF; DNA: TGCGCCAGCAGCCAAGGGACTATCGACAATGAGCAGTTCTTC
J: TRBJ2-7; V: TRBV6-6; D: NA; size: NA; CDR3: CASRTSRGDSYEQYF; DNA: TGTGCCAGCAGAACCAGCAGGGGGGACTCCTACGAGCAGTACTTC
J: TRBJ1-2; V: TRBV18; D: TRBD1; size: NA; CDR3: CASSPFQGGYGYTF; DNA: TGTGCCAGCTCACCGTTCCAGGGGGGCTATGGCTACACCTTC
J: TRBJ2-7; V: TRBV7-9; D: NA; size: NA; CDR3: CASSVGEAPAEQYF; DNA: TGTGCCAGCAGCGTTGGGGAGGCTCCTGCCGAGCAGTACTTC
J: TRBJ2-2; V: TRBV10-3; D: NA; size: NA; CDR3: CAISVTNAGPNTGELFF; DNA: TGTGCCATCAGTGTGACCAATGCCGGTCCGAACACCGGGGAGCTGTTTTTT
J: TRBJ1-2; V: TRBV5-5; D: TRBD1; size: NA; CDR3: CASSLRTGFDYGYTF; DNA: TGTGCCAGCAGCCTCCGGACAGGGTTTGACTATGGCTACACCTTC
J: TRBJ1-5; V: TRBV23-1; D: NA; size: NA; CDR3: CASSQPRANQPQHF; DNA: TGCGCCAGCAGTCAGCCCAGGGCGAATCAGCCCCAGCATTTT
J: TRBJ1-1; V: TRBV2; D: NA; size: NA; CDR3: CASSEFRAMNTEAFF; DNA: TGTGCCAGCAGTGAGTTTCGGGCTATGAACACTGAAGCTTTCTTT
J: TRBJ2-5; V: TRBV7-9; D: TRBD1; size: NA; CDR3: CASSFWDSIQETQYF; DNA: TGTGCCAGCAGCTTTTGGGACAGTATCCAAGAGACCCAGTACTTC
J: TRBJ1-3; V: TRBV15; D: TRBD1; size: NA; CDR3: CATSRSTGGSGNTIYF; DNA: TGTGCCACCAGCAGATCAACAGGGGGCTCTGGAAACACCATATATTTT
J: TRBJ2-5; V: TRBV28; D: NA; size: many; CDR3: CASSSLSGPKETQYF; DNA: TGTGCCAGCAGTTCCCTGAGTGGACCGAAAGAGACCCAGTACTTC
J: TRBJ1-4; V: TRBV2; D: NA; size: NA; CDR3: CASSDSINNEKLFF; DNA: TGTGCCAGCAGTGACAGTATAAATAATGAAAAACTGTTTTTT
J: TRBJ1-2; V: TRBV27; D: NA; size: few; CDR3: CASSPASTANYGYTF; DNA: TGTGCCAGCAGTCCCGCCTCAACAGCTAACTATGGCTACACCTTC
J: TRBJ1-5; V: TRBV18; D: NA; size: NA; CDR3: CASSPAGNQPQHF; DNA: TGTGCCAGCTCACCGGCCGGCAATCAGCCCCAGCATTTT
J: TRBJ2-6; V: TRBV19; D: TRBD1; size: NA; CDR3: CASSMRTGIFSGANVLTF; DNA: TGTGCCAGTAGTATGCGGACAGGGATTTTCTCTGGGGCCAACGTCCTGACTTTC
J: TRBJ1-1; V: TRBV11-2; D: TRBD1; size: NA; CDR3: CASTRTGGNTEAFF; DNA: TGTGCCAGCACCCGGACAGGGGGGAACACTGAAGCTTTCTTT
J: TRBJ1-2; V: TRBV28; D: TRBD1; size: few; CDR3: CASSSHLSRDSRYGYTF; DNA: TGTGCCAGCAGTTCCCATCTTTCCCGGGACAGTCGCTATGGCTACACCTTC
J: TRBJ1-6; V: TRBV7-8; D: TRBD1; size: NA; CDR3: CASRERGPSSYNSPLHF; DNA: TGTGCCAGCAGGGAGAGGGGGCCAAGCTCCTATAATTCACCCCTCCACTTT
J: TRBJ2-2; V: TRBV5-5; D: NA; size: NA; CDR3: CASSLHPGEEGTGELFF; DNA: TGTGCCAGCAGTCTACACCCGGGGGAAGAGGGGACCGGGGAGCTGTTTTTT
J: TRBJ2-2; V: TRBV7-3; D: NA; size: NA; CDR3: CASSARTANTGELFF; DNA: TGTGCCAGCAGCGCCCGGACAGCGAACACCGGGGAGCTGTTTTTT
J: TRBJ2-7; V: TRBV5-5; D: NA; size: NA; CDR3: CASSFGTENYEQYF; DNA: TGTGCCAGCAGCTTCGGGACGGAGAACTACGAGCAGTACTTC
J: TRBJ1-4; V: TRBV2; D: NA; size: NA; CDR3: CASRPQGGEKLFF; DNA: TGTGCCAGCAGACCGCAGGGTGGTGAAAAACTGTTTTTT
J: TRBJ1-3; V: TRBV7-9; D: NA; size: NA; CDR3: CASSLGQNTIYF; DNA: TGTGCCAGCAGCTTAGGACAAAACACCATATATTTT
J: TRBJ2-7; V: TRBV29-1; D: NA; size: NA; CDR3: CSVENSGRGEQYF; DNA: TGCAGCGTTGAAAATTCTGGCAGGGGCGAGCAGTACTTC
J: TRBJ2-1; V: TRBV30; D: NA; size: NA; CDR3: CAWSHWGQGKEQFF; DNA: TGTGCCTGGAGTCATTGGGGGCAGGGAAAGGAGCAGTTCTTC
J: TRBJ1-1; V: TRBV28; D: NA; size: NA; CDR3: CASSSPRQEWYTEAFF; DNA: TGTGCCAGCAGTTCCCCCAGACAGGAATGGTACACTGAAGCTTTCTTT
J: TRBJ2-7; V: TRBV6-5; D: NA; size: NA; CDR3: CASSRDTRSYEQYF; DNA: TGTGCCAGCAGTCGTGACACCCGCTCCTACGAGCAGTACTTC
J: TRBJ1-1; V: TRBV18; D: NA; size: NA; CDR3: CASSPPMNTEAFF; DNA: TGTGCCAGCTCACCACCCATGAACACTGAAGCTTTCTTT
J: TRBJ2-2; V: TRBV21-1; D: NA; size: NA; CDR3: CASTKNQGPGELFF; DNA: TGTGCCAGCACCAAAAACCAGGGGCCCGGGGAGCTGTTTTTT
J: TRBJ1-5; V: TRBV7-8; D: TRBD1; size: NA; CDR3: CASSPGTGVSNQPQHF; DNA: TGTGCCAGCAGCCCGGGGACAGGGGTAAGCAATCAGCCCCAGCATTTT
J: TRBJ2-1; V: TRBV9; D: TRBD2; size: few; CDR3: CASSPSSGSYNEQFF; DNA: TGTGCCAGCAGCCCCTCTAGCGGGAGTTACAATGAGCAGTTCTTC
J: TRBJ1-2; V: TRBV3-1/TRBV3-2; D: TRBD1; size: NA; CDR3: CASSQDYSGGRGYTF; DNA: TGTGCCAGCAGCCAAGACTACTCAGGGGGCCGTGGCTACACCTTC
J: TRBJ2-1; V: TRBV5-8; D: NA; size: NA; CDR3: CASSLVLDGRGGNEQFF; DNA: TGTGCCAGCAGCTTGGTCCTCGACGGGCGAGGGGGCAATGAGCAGTTCTTC
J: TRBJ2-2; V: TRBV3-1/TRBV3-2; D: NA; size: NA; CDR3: CASSQGPTGELFF; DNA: TGTGCCAGCAGCCAAGGGCCCACCGGGGAGCTGTTTTTT
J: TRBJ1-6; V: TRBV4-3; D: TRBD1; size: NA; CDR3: CASSQGGQAGNSPLHF; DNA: TGCGCCAGCAGCCAGGGTGGACAGGCGGGTAATTCACCCCTCCACTTT
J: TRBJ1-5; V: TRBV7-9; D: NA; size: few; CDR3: CASSLAAPNQPQHF; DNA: TGTGCCAGCAGCTTAGCGGCACCTAATCAGCCCCAGCATTTT
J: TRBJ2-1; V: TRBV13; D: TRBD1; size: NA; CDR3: CASRGTGSRGEQFF; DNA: TGTGCCAGCCGTGGGACAGGGAGTCGGGGTGAGCAGTTCTTC
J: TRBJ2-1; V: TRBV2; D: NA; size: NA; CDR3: CASSYDRSSYNEQFF; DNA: TGTGCCAGCAGTTACGACAGGAGCTCCTACAATGAGCAGTTCTTC
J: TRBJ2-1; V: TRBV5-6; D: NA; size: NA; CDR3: CASSLALGLSEQFF; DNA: TGTGCCAGCAGCTTGGCCTTGGGGCTTAGCGAGCAGTTCTTC
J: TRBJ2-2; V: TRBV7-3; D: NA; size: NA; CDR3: CASSLFTGELFF; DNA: TGTGCCAGCAGCTTATTTACCGGGGAGCTGTTTTTT
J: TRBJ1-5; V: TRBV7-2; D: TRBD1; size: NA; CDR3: CASSDQGGLGQPQHF; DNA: TGTGCCAGCAGCGACCAGGGGGGCTTGGGTCAGCCCCAGCATTTT
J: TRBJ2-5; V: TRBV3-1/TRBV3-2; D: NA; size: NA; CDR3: CASSQGYRTQETQYF; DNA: TGTGCCAGCAGCCAAGGGTACAGAACGCAAGAGACCCAGTACTTC
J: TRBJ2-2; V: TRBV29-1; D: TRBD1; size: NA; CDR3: CSAAVQGKANTGELFF; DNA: TGCAGCGCCGCCGTACAGGGGAAAGCGAACACCGGGGAGCTGTTTTTT
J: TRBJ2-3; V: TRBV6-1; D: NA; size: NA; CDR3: CASSEFLGQSTDTQYF; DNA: TGTGCCAGCAGTGAATTCTTAGGGCAAAGCACAGATACGCAGTATTTT
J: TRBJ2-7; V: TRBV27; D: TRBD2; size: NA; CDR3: CASRPGLAGGEQYF; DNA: TGTGCCAGCCGCCCGGGACTAGCGGGTGGTGAGCAGTACTTC
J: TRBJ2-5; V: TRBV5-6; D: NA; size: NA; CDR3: CASSPRWRDTQETQYF; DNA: TGTGCCAGCAGCCCTCGATGGAGGGACACACAAGAGACCCAGTACTTC
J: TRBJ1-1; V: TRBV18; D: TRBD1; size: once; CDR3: CASSSNDRAEAFF; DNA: TGTGCCAGCTCATCAAATGACAGGGCTGAAGCTTTCTTT
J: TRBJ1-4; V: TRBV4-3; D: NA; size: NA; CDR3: CASSQGLGEDEKLFF; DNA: TGCGCCAGCAGCCAAGGGTTAGGGGAGGATGAAAAACTGTTTTTT
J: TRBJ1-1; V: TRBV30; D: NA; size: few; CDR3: CAWRYPRLNTEAFF; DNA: TGTGCCTGGAGGTACCCTCGCTTGAACACTGAAGCTTTCTTT
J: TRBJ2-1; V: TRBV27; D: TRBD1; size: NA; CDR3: CASNRGYEQFF; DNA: TGTGCCAGCAACAGGGGCTATGAGCAGTTCTTC
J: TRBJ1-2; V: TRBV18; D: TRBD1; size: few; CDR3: CASSPTGGYNGYTF; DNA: TGTGCCAGCTCACCTACAGGGGGTTACAATGGCTACACCTTC
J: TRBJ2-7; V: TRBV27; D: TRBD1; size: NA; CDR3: CASSSRQGAAEQYF; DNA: TGTGCCAGCAGTTCAAGACAGGGGGCGGCTGAGCAGTACTTC
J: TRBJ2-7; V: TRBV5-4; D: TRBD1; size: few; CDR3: CASSSGRDRGLEQYF; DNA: TGTGCCAGCAGTAGTGGAAGGGACAGGGGCTTGGAGCAGTACTTC